These 8 T cell receptor beta chains originate from one sample sequenced in a study of identical twins. TCRdb analysed the 5' RACE reads with MiXCR anew, one entry per CDR3 protein. Of 500,000 to 600,000 distinct CDR3 sequences in the sample, approximately 22% were seen once. These data were likewise used in another study, on T cells expressing NK-cell markers.

The sequenced sample was CD4+ T cells sorted from blood. Every receptor here comes from a woman between 18 and 29 years old in good health.

The chain is built from TRBV12-5 and TRBJ2-5, with TRBD2 matching 16 bases. Losses at the gene ends were 5 bases for V and 2 bases for J; bases not matched to a gene: 8. This CDR3 has 18 residues. CDR1 LGHNT and CDR2 FRNRAP come from the germline V gene. CDR3 in amino acids: CASGLSQGLAGGQETQYF. The CDR3 DNA is TGTGCTAGTGGTCTATCCCAGGGACTAGCGGGAGGGCAAGAGACCCAGTACTTC. Filled out from reference TRBV12-5 and TRBJ2-5, the complete variable domain reads DARVTQTPRHKVTEMGQEVTMRCQPILGHNTVFWYRQTMMQGLELLAYFRNRAPLDDSGMPKDRFSAEMPDATLATLKIQPSEPRDSAVYFCASGLSQGLAGGQETQYFGPGTRLLVL.

This clonotype was observed a handful of times. The rearrangement joins TRBV12-3 or TRBV12-4 to TRBJ2-5, with D hard to call. Trimming stripped 5 bases from V and 5 bases from J, with 15 bases between. The CDR3 has 14 residues. CDR3 DNA: TGTGCCAGCAGTCCAGTAGGGCCCCCGGAGACCCAGTACTTC. It codes for CASSPVGPPETQYF.

This chain links TRBV4-2 with TRBJ1-6, with 9 nucleotides matching TRBD1. The CDR3 totals 18 residues. CDR1 is LGHNA and CDR2 is YNFKEQ in the germline V gene. After removal of 4 bases from V and 0 bases from J, the junction contained 7 bases not matched to a gene. CDR3 nucleotides: TGTGCCAGCAGCCTCGGGACAGGGTTCGGCTCCTATAATTCACCCCTCCACTTT. It is translated as CASSLGTGFGSYNSPLHF.

The chain couples TRBV12-3 or TRBV12-4 to TRBJ2-2, with D hard to call. The CDR3 has 13 amino acids. V lost 5 bases and J lost 2, with 6 bases in between. The CDR3 DNA reads as TGTGCCAGCAGTGATTCTAACACCGGGGAGCTGTTTTTT. It is translated as CASSDSNTGELFF.

The V call is TRBV20-1, the J call TRBJ2-5; TRBD2 matches at 13 bases. Germline lookup yields CDR1 DFQATT and CDR2 SNEGSKA (reference sequence). After removal of 4 bases from V and 1 base from J, the junction contained 6 bases not matched to a gene. This CDR3 has 16 amino acids. The chain's CDR3 is CSANTGTSGVQETQYF. CDR3 bases: TGCAGTGCTAATACCGGGACTAGCGGGGTCCAAGAGACCCAGTACTTC.

This chain links TRBV20-1 with TRBJ2-7; possible D gene TRBD2, 6 bases. CDR3 length: 15 amino acids. V dropped 1 base and J dropped 0 bases, with 13 bases sitting between them. Germline V lookup: CDR1 DFQATT, CDR2 SNEGSKA (reference sequence). CDR3 sequence: CSARAGGTYSYEQYF. CDR3 DNA: TGCAGTGCTAGAGCTGGGGGGACTTACTCCTACGAGCAGTACTTC.

The chain links TRBV20-1 to TRBJ2-1; 10 nucleotides align to TRBD2. From germline, CDR1 is DFQATT and CDR2 SNEGSKA (reference sequence). Losses at the gene ends were 5 bases for V and 7 bases for J; bases not matched to a gene: 11. CDR3 size: 15 residues. The CDR3, as DNA: TGCAGTGCTCACCCAGTAGCGGGGGGTTTTAATGAGCAGTTCTTC. Translating gives CSAHPVAGGFNEQFF.

In this sample, this clonotype turned up a few times. V and J are TRBV12-3 or TRBV12-4 and TRBJ1-2, with D possibly TRBD1 on 6 matching bases. With 2 bases removed from V and 8 bases from J, the gap between germline ends came to 15 bases. The CDR3 contains 14 residues. As DNA, the CDR3 is TGTGCCAGCAGTTTACAAACTGGACAGCGGGGCTACACCTTC. Translation gives CASSLQTGQRGYTF.